These 27 T cell receptor beta chains share one sample of origin, sequenced in a study of cytotoxic CD8 clonotypes in ibrutinib-treated CLL. TCRdb's table, derived via immunoSEQ multiplex PCR, lists solely in-frame clones and lacks some. The sample carries about 330,000 clones, roughly 70% recorded once. The input for sequencing was PBMCs, taken after 36 months of ibrutinib treatment. The receptor source for this set is a human donor with chronic lymphocytic leukemia.

This chain connects TRBV2 to TRBJ1-5, with TRBD1 as a possible D gene (5 bases). The CDR3 has 11 amino acids. CDR1 and CDR2 from the germline V gene are SNHLY and FYNNEI. Between the trimmed V and J ends, which lost 10 bases and 7 bases, there was a span of 11 bases. The CDR3 nucleotides are TGTGCCAAGGGGTTGCAGCAGCCCCAGCATTTT. Translation: CAKGLQQPQHF.

The V call is TRBV11-3, the J call TRBJ2-3; the D is unclear. Germline CDR1 reads SGHNT; CDR2 reads YENEEA. Trimming cost V 6 bases and J 2 bases, with 12 bases left between them. The CDR3 sequence is 14 residues long. The CDR3 spells CASSLDSYTDTQYF. The CDR3 nucleotides read TGTGCCAGCAGTCTTGACTCGTACACAGATACGCAGTATTTT.

The rearrangement joins TRBV10-3 to TRBJ2-5; D not certain. This CDR3 region has 14 residues. Germline V gives CDR1 ENHRY, CDR2 SYGVKD. Trimming pared 2 bases from V and 3 bases from J, leaving 10 bases between. The CDR3 DNA reads TGTGCCATCAGTGAGACAGCCAAGGAAGAGACCCAGTACTTC. This translates into CAISETAKEETQYF.

The chain employs TRBV15 and TRBJ2-7, with 7 bases fitting TRBD1. Losses at the gene ends were 1 base for V and 2 bases for J; bases not matched to a gene: 5. Per germline, CDR1 LNHNV and CDR2 YYDKDF (reference sequence). CDR3 size: 15 residues. The CDR3 region has the DNA TGTGCCACCAGCAGAGGAGGGACAGTTACCTACGAGCAGTACTTC. Translation: CATSRGGTVTYEQYF.

This sequence joins TRBV10-1 and TRBJ2-7, with D unresolved. The CDR3 runs to 12 residues. Per germline, CDR1 WNHNN and CDR2 SYGVQD (reference sequence). Trimming took 5 bases from V and 1 from J, leaving 6 bases between them. The CDR3 DNA reads TGCGCCAGCAGTATGAGTTCCTACGAGCAGTACTTC. It codes for CASSMSSYEQYF.

This chain links TRBV7-9 with TRBJ1-1; 9 nucleotides align to TRBD1. The CDR3 consists of 16 residues. Germline CDR1 is SEHNR and CDR2 is FQNEAQ (reference sequence). The V gene end was trimmed by 7 bases and the J gene end by 2 bases; junction bases not matched to a gene: 11. The CDR3 reads CASTPSDRGTNTEAFF. For the CDR3, the DNA is TGTGCCAGCACCCCCTCAGACAGGGGGACTAACACTGAAGCTTTCTTT.

This clone was observed a few times. V usage is TRBV2 and J usage is TRBJ2-7, with TRBD1 matching 12 bases. The CDR3 contains 13 residues. Germline values: CDR1 SNHLY, CDR2 FYNNEI. V was clipped by 9 bases and J by 10 bases; unmatched bases: 10. CDR3 protein: CASTIRDRGRQYF. The DNA for the CDR3 is TGTGCCAGTACCATCCGGGACAGGGGGCGACAGTACTTC.

J is TRBJ2-2 and V is TRBV4-1, with D possibly TRBD2 on 5 matching bases. Trimming left V 1 base short and J 6 bases short, with 6 bases between. The CDR3 has 13 amino acids. Germline loops: CDR1 MGHRA, CDR2 YSYEKL. The CDR3 here is CASSQVGAGELFF. CDR3 in DNA: TGCGCCAGCAGCCAAGTCGGGGCCGGGGAGCTGTTTTTT.

This clone was observed a few times. The V gene is TRBV19, the J gene TRBJ1-6; 7 positions agree with TRBD1. The V gene end was trimmed by 7 bases and the J gene end by 5 bases; junction bases not matched to a gene: 5. Germline CDR1 is LNHDA and CDR2 is SQIVND (reference sequence). CDR3 length: 14 amino acids. Here the CDR3 reads CASTKGQNNSPLHF. The CDR3 DNA follows: TGTGCCAGTACCAAGGGACAGAATAATTCACCCCTCCACTTT.

The chain links TRBV10-2 to TRBJ2-3; D gene ambiguous. V was cut by 5 bases and J by 6 bases, with 9 bases left in between. CDR3 size: 12 residues. Per the germline V gene, CDR1 is WSHSY and CDR2 is SAAADI. The CDR3 DNA sequence: TGCGCCAGCAGTAAGATGGCCGATACGCAGTATTTT. Residues: CASSKMADTQYF.

The rearrangement uses TRBV9 and TRBJ2-1; TRBD2 matches at 14 bases. Germline V gene data show CDR1 as SGDLS and CDR2 as YYNGEE. The CDR3 sequence is 17 residues long. With V trimmed by 3 bases and J by 9 bases, 11 bases remained unmatched. CDR3 loop: CASSAARRLAGGGEQFF. CDR3 DNA: TGTGCCAGCAGCGCGGCAAGACGACTAGCGGGAGGGGGTGAGCAGTTCTTC.

The chain carries TRBV27 and TRBJ2-7; no clear D. Germline V gene sequence: CDR1 MNHEY, CDR2 SMNVEV (reference sequence). This CDR3 spans 14 amino acids. V was cut by 2 bases and J by 2 bases, with 10 bases left in between. The CDR3 here is CASSLKGSPYEQYF. The CDR3 DNA is TGTGCCAGCAGTTTAAAGGGCAGTCCCTACGAGCAGTACTTC.

This chain connects TRBV29-1 to TRBJ2-3; D remains ambiguous. CDR1 and CDR2 (germline): SQVTM, ANQGSEA. Trimming took 4 bases from V and 3 from J, leaving 14 bases between them. This CDR3 has 14 residues. The CDR3 sequence is CSVGYSRKTDTQYF. CDR3 DNA: TGCAGCGTTGGGTACAGCCGGAAAACAGATACGCAGTATTTT.

V gene TRBV10-1 combines with J gene TRBJ2-4, with TRBD2 identical over 7 bases. The V gene's germline CDR1 is WNHNN and CDR2 SYGVQD (reference sequence). The CDR3 loop spans 22 amino acids. Trimming took 3 bases from V and 0 from J; bases not matched to a gene: 23. CDR3 amino acids: CASSERPGTAREGCLAKNIQYF. CDR3 nucleotides: TGCGCCAGCAGTGAAAGGCCCGGAACAGCGAGGGAGGGGTGCTTAGCCAAAAACATTCAGTACTTC.

The gene calls are TRBV28 and TRBJ2-3, with 12 bases lining up with TRBD2. Per germline, CDR1 MDHEN and CDR2 SYDVKM. This CDR3 has 15 amino acids. J lost 3 bases, V lost 8 bases, and 6 bases had no gene match. The DNA for the CDR3 is TGTGCCAGCCCTAAGACTAGCGGGAGTACAGATACGCAGTATTTT. It translates to CASPKTSGSTDTQYF.

The gene calls are TRBV5-4 and TRBJ2-7; 9 bases map to TRBD1. The V gene end was trimmed by 4 bases and the J gene end by 3 bases; junction bases not matched to a gene: 11. The germline V gene has CDR1 SGHNT and CDR2 YYREEE (reference sequence). The CDR3 has 16 residues. The CDR3 DNA reads as TGTGCCAGCAGCCCGCGACCAGCGGGACAGGGCTACGAGCAGTACTTC. Its translation: CASSPRPAGQGYEQYF.

CDR3 bases: TGTGCCAGCAGCTCAGGCGGGACAGGGCTCTACGAGCAGTACTTC. Its translation: CASSSGGTGLYEQYF. The chain recombines TRBV5-4 with TRBJ2-7, with TRBD1 identical over 9 bases. CDR1 is SGHNT and CDR2 is YYREEE in the germline V gene (reference sequence). The CDR3 length is 15 residues. Losses at the gene ends were 3 bases for V and 3 bases for J; bases not matched to a gene: 7.

This chain uses TRBV7-3 with TRBJ2-2; D gene uncertain. The CDR3 extends over 13 amino acids. Deletions cut 3 bases from V and 7 bases from J, with 9 bases between. Germline CDR1 reads SGHTA; CDR2 reads FQGTGA. CDR3 coding DNA: TGTGCCAGCAGCTTTAGTTCCGGCGGGGAGCTGTTTTTT. Protein product: CASSFSSGGELFF.

The chain carries TRBV4-1 and TRBJ2-7; D possibly corresponds to TRBD1 (5 bases). Germline V lookup: CDR1 MGHRA, CDR2 YSYEKL. The CDR3 sequence is 16 residues long. V was pared by 2 bases and J by 0 bases, with 14 bases between. In DNA form, the CDR3 reads TGCGCCAGCAGCCAAACGCAGGGTCTGAGCTCCTACGAGCAGTACTTC. Amino acids: CASSQTQGLSSYEQYF.

V usage is TRBV4-1 and J usage is TRBJ1-3; D is possibly TRBD1 (5 bases). Germline V gives CDR1 MGHRA, CDR2 YSYEKL. The CDR3 length is 14 residues. The V and J ends lost 0 bases and 4 bases respectively, with 7 bases between them. The CDR3 here is CASSQDTGGNTIYF. The CDR3 nucleotides are TGCGCCAGCAGCCAAGATACAGGCGGAAACACCATATATTTT.

This rearrangement joins TRBV11-2 to TRBJ1-4; tentative D call: TRBD1 (5 bases). Looked up from germline, CDR1 is SGHAT and CDR2 is FQNNGV. The length of the CDR3 is 13 residues. Between the trimmed V and J ends, which lost 2 bases and 8 bases, there was a span of 9 bases. This CDR3 is CASSLPGREKLFF. CDR3 bases: TGTGCCAGCAGCTTACCAGGGAGGGAAAAACTGTTTTTT.

The chain uses TRBV5-1 and TRBJ1-1; 7 nucleotides match TRBD1. In germline, CDR1 is SGHRS, CDR2 YFSETQ. The CDR3 has 14 residues. The ends lost 4 bases at V and 1 base at J; junction bases unmatched: 4. CDR3 sequence: CASSPGDRNTEAFF. As DNA, the CDR3 is TGCGCCAGCAGCCCGGGGGACAGGAACACTGAAGCTTTCTTT.

The chain has TRBV7-9 and TRBJ1-2, with 8 bases matching TRBD1. This CDR3 has 14 amino acids. Germline loops: CDR1 SEHNR, CDR2 FQNEAQ (reference sequence). V gave up 7 bases and J gave up 8 bases; unmatched junction bases: 12. The CDR3 region has the DNA TGTGCCAGCAAATCGACAGGGGATGGGGGCGGCTACACCTTC. The encoded protein is CASKSTGDGGGYTF. Looking up the rest from reference TRBV7-9 and TRBJ1-2 gives the full variable domain: DTGVSQNPRHKITKRGQNVTFRCDPISEHNRLYWYRQTLGQGPEFLTYFQNEAQLEKSRLLSDRFSAERPKGSFSTLEIQRTEQGDSAMYLCASKSTGDGGGYTFGSGTRLTVV.

This clone was counted only a few times. The chain carries TRBV6-5 and TRBJ1-2; 10 bases line up with TRBD1. The length of the CDR3 is 15 residues. V shed 5 bases and J 6 bases; nucleotides not matched to a gene: 9. Germline CDR1 is MNHEY and CDR2 is SVGAGI. CDR3 region: CASSRGTGDNNGYTF. In DNA form, the CDR3 reads TGTGCCAGCAGTCGAGGGACAGGGGATAATAATGGCTACACCTTC.

This rearrangement joins TRBV6-1 to TRBJ1-1; 8 bases are a match to TRBD1. Germline V gene sequence: CDR1 MNHNS, CDR2 SASEGT. V gave up 5 bases and J gave up 3 bases; unmatched junction bases: 2. This CDR3 is built from 13 residues. Written as DNA, the CDR3 is TGTGCCAGCAGTCAGGGGGCGTACACTGAAGCTTTCTTT. It codes for CASSQGAYTEAFF.

The count of this clone is one. This rearrangement joins TRBV27 to TRBJ1-1; D remains unclear. The CDR3 length is 15 residues. The germline V and J ends were trimmed by 4 bases and 0 bases, with 12 bases remaining between them. CDR1 and CDR2 from the germline V gene are MNHEY and SMNVEV (reference sequence). The CDR3 region is CASSSPGFMNTEAFF. The CDR3 coding sequence is TGTGCCAGCAGTTCCCCAGGTTTTATGAACACTGAAGCTTTCTTT.

Only one count was recorded for this clone. The junction and the germline gene differ at one end; a read error may be behind it. This rearrangement joins TRBV4-3 to TRBJ2-1, with D unclear. Germline CDR1 is LGHNA and CDR2 is YSLEER. This CDR3 comprises 13 residues. DNA of the CDR3: TGCGCCAGCAGCCAAGAAGGGCGGTCAGCCCAGCTCTTC. Protein product: CASSQEGRSAQLF.